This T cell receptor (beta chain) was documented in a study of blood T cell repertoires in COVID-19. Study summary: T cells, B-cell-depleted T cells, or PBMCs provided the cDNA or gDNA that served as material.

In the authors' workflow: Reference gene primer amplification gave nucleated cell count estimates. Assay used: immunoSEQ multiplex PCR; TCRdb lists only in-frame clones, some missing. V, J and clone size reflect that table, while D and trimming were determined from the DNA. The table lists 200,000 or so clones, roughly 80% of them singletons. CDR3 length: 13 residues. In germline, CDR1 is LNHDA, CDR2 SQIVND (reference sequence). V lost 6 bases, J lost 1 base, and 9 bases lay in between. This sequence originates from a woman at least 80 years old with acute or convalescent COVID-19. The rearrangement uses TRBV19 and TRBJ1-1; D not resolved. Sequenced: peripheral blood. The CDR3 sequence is CASRSGRNTEAFF. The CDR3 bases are TGTGCCAGTAGGTCGGGGAGGAACACTGAAGCTTTCTTT.